This T cell receptor (beta chain) is drawn from a study of T cell responses to AZD1222 COVID-19 vaccine. The CDR3 extends over 12 amino acids. CDR1 and CDR2 from the germline V gene are SEHNR and FQNEAQ (reference sequence). Trimming removed 3 bases from V and 4 bases from J, with 1 base in between. This clone was seen once. TCRdb's table, derived via immunoSEQ multiplex PCR, lists solely in-frame clones and lacks some. The sample has 150,000 or so clones; 90% are singletons. V gene TRBV7-9 combines with J gene TRBJ1-6, with D uncertain. The source material was peripheral blood, sampled on day 0 of AZD1222 vaccination. This receptor was obtained from an adult in good health. The CDR3 DNA reads as TGTGCCAGCAGCTTTTATAATTCACCCCTCCACTTT. Encoded protein: CASSFYNSPLHF.